The TCR beta chain under discussion was sequenced for a study of blood T cell repertoires in COVID-19 (dated by TCRdb to the early 2020s). In the study overall: Samples covering the acute and convalescent phases of COVID-19 were provided by collaborators in the United States, Italy and Spain. Nearly every sample came with metadata listing a de-identified subject ID, COVID-19 status, age in years and sex. Where HLA class I and class II types were available, the types were taken from metadata supplied by the sample provider, not from assay-based typing. The samples were drawn from two sources: the first 160 participants of the ongoing ImmuneRACE study, and 1,000 to 1,500 subjects contributed by 6 global collaborators. The repertoires were released in a freely available public database meant as a resource for research on the immune response to SARS-CoV-2. The prospective study material was composed of cDNA or gDNA derived from T cells, B-cell-depleted T cells, or PBMCs. Deeply sampled blood TCRbeta repertoires from subjects exposed to, actively infected with, or recovered from COVID-19 were included in the dataset. What the authors observed across the whole study: The amount of clinical and demographic metadata varied by source and participant and was provided uncurated.

This clone was detected only a few times. The target of this receptor is not known. No base quality information exists; no much larger clone differs at one position. The germline V gene (reference sequence) sets CDR1 to LNHDA and CDR2 to SQIVND. The CDR3 runs 16 amino acids, cysteine and phenylalanine included. The read is trimmed to its CDR3 DNA, 48 bases read in frame from base 1. From V the trimming removes 1 base and from J it removes 7 bases, while the gene matches leave 9 bases of the junction unaccounted for. Collaborating institutions collected whole blood in K2EDTA tubes following their own protocols. Collaborator samples were shipped for TCRbeta analysis as frozen whole blood, isolated PBMCs, or DNA extracted from either sample type. The immunoSEQ Assay, a bias-controlled multiplex PCR, was used to amplify TCRbeta CDR3 regions from genomic DNA. Concerning the study's data processing: Within the assay, amplification of reference gene primers was used to estimate how many nucleated cells each sample contained. To quantify the absolute abundance of each unique TCRbeta CDR3 rearrangement, sequence reads were collapsed and filtered. Productive Simpson clonality was computed per sample as the square root of Simpson's diversity index over productive rearrangements. In TCRdb, the immuneACCESS table is reduced to in-frame sequences with V and J assigned. These tables do not hold every clone; where another copy was compared, an unresolved V gene accounts for under half, and the others remain unexplained. The V and J calls and clone size were taken over from that table, and D and trimming were inferred from the DNA. A total of about 130,000 clones appear in this sample, over 80% of them only once. The ten most abundant clones make up about 11% of the sample.

The V and J segments used are TRBV19 and TRBJ2-1, with 8 central nucleotides matching TRBD2. The sample comprised peripheral blood. This clonotype was obtained from a man aged 55-75 years with acute or convalescent COVID-19. The nucleotide sequence is given as TGTGCCAGTAGTATAGGTCGGGAGGGCCTGGCAAATGAGCAGTTCTTC. Its translation is CASSIGREGLANEQFF.